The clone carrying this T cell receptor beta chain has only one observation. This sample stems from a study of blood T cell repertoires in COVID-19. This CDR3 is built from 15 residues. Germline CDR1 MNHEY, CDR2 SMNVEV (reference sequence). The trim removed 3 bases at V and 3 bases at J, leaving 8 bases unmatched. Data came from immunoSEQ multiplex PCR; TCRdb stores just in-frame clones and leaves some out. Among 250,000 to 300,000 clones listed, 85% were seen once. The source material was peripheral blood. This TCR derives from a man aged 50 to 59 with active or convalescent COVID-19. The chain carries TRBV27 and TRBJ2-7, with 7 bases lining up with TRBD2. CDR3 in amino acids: CASSLAAGLNYEQYF. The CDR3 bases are TGTGCCAGCAGTTTGGCAGCGGGGCTAAACTACGAGCAGTACTTC.